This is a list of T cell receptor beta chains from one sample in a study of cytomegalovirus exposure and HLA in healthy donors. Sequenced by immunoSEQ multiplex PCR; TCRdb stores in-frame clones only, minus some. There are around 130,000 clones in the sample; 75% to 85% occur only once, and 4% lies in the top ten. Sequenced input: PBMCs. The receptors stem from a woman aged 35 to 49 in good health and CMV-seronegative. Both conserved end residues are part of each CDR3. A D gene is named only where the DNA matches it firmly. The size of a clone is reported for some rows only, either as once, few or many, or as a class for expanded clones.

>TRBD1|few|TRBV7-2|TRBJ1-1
TGTGCCAGCAGCCAGAGACAGGGAATGACTGAAGCTTTCTTT
CASSQRQGMTEAFF
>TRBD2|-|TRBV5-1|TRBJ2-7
TGCGCCAGCAGCTTGGGGGCTAGCGGGAGCCAAAGTCACGAGCAGTACTTC
CASSLGASGSQSHEQYF
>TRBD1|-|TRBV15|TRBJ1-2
TGTGCCACCAGCAGAGACCTGACAGGGACCTATGGCTACACCTTC
CATSRDLTGTYGYTF
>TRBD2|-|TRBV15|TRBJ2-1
TGTGCCACCAGTCCGACTAGCGGGGGTCACAATGAGCAGTTCTTC
CATSPTSGGHNEQFF
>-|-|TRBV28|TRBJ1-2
TGTGCCAGCAGTCCCCAGGACAGAAACTATGGCTACACCTTC
CASSPQDRNYGYTF
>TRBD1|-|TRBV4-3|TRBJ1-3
TGCGCCAGCAGCCAAGAGGCCACAGGGGGGGCTGGAAACACCATATATTTT
CASSQEATGGAGNTIYF
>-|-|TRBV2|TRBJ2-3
TGTGCCATCCGAGCAGGGGAAATAGGGACAGATACGCAGTATTTT
CAIRAGEIGTDTQYF
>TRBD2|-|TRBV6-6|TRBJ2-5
TGTGCCAGCAGTTACCCCGGGGGGAACGGGGAGACCCAGTACTTC
CASSYPGGNGETQYF
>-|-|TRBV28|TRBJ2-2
TGTGCCAGCAGTTTAGAGTGGGGAGCTATGTACACCGGGGAGCTGTTTTTT
CASSLEWGAMYTGELFF
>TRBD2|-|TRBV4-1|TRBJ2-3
TGCGCCAGCAGCCAACTAGCGGGCGTCTCTAGCACAGATACGCAGTATTTT
CASSQLAGVSSTDTQYF
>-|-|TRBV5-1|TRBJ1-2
TGCGCCAGCAGCTTTGACAAGACCTATGGCTACACCTTC
CASSFDKTYGYTF
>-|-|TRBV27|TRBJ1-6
TGTGCCAGCAGTTATTCCGGGGGATCACCCCTCCACTTT
CASSYSGGSPLHF
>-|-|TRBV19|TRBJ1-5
TGTGCCAGTAGTATAGATCGGTATAGCAATCAGCCCCAGCATTTT
CASSIDRYSNQPQHF
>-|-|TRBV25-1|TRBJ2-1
TGTGCCAGCAGTGATTCTAGCGTGAATGAGCAGTTCTTC
CASSDSSVNEQFF
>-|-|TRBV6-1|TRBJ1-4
TGTGCCACTCAGGGGCCAACTAATGAAAAACTGTTTTTT
CATQGPTNEKLFF
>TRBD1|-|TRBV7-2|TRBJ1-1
TGTGCCAGCAGCCTACTAGAGGGGGCAGGCACTGAAGCTTTCTTT
CASSLLEGAGTEAFF
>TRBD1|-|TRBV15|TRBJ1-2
TGTGCCACCAGCAGTGACAGGGGGCTTGGCTACACCTTC
CATSSDRGLGYTF
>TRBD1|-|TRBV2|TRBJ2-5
TGTGCCAGCAGTGGGGACAGCCATATCCTCCAAGAGACCCAGTACTTC
CASSGDSHILQETQYF
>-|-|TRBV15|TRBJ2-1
TGTGCCACCAGCAGAGACCGCGGGACCCTGCAGTTCTTC
CATSRDRGTLQFF
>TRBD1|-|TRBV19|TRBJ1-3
TGTGCCAGCATAGGGGGCGGTGGAAACACCATATATTTT
CASIGGGGNTIYF
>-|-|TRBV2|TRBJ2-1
TGTGCCAGCAGTGTTGAAGGGAGGTACAATGAGCAGTTCTTC
CASSVEGRYNEQFF
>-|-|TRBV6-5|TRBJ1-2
TGTGCCAGCAGTTACTCAGGGGAGGACTATGGCTACACCTTC
CASSYSGEDYGYTF
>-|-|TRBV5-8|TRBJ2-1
TGTGCCAGCAGCTTGACTTTCTACGCTGAGCAGTTCTTC
CASSLTFYAEQFF
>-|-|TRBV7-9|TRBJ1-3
TGTGCCAGCAGCTTACCCGGGGAAGGAAACACCATATATTTT
CASSLPGEGNTIYF
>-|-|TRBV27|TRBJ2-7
TGTGCCAGCAGTCCTCGGACGGGGTACGAGCAGTACTTC
CASSPRTGYEQYF
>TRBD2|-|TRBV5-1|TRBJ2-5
TGCGCCAGCAGCTTGGGGACTAGCGGGACGGAACAAGAGACCCAGTACTTC
CASSLGTSGTEQETQYF
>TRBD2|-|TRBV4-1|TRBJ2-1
TGCGCCAGCAGCCAAGTAGCGGGAGGGCTCAATGAGCAGTTCTTC
CASSQVAGGLNEQFF
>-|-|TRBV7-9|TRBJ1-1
TGTGCCAGCAGCTTATGGGGGGGGACTGAAGCTTTCTTT
CASSLWGGTEAFF
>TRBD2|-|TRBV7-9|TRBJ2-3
TGTGCCAGCAGCTTCGGTCTAGCGGGGGGCTACACAGATACGCAGTATTTT
CASSFGLAGGYTDTQYF
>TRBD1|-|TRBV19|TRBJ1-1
TGTGCCAGTAGTGCCATCACAGGGGGCTGGGGCACTGAAGCTTTCTTT
CASSAITGGWGTEAFF
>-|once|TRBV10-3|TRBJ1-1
TGTGCCATCAGTGACCCCTCTAGGAGCACTGAAGCTTTCTTT
CAISDPSRSTEAFF
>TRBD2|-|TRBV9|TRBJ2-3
TGTGCCAGGTTGGGGACTAAGCACACAGATACGCAGTATTTT
CARLGTKHTDTQYF
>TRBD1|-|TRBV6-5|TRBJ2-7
TGTGCCAGCAGTTACTCACCAACAGGGGCCTCCTACGAGCAGTACTTC
CASSYSPTGASYEQYF
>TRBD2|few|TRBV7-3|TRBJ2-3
TGTGCCAGCAGCTTTAGCGGGAGTTCGGATACGCAGTATTTT
CASSFSGSSDTQYF
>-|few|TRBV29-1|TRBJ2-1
TGCAGCGTTTATAGGGGGTCCAATGAGCAGTTCTTC
CSVYRGSNEQFF
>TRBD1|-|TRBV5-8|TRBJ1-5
TGTGCCAGCAGCTTGGTGGACAGGGCGCAGCCCCAGCATTTT
CASSLVDRAQPQHF
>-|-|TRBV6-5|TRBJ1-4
TGTGCCAGCAGTTACTCAGGGCAGTGGGGCGAACTGTTTTTT
CASSYSGQWGELFF
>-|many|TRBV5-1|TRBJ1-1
TGCGCCAGCAGCTTGGTCGATCGGGGAGGGAACACTGAAGCTTTCTTT
CASSLVDRGGNTEAFF
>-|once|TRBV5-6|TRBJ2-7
TGTGCCAGCAGCAACAGGGTTTCCTACGAGCAGTACTTC
CASSNRVSYEQYF
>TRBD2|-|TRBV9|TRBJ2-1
TGTGCCAGCAGCGCGACTAGCGGGGGGCCGGTAGAGCAGTTCTTC
CASSATSGGPVEQFF
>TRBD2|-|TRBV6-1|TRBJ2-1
TGTGCCAGCAGTCAACTAGCGGGAGCGGGAGGTGAGCAGTTCTTC
CASSQLAGAGGEQFF
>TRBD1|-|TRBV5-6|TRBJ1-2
TGTGCCAGCAGCTTACCCCAGTTAGTCCCGGGACAGGGCGAAGGCTACACCTTC
CASSLPQLVPGQGEGYTF
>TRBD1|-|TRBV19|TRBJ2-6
TGTGCCAGTAGTATCCCGGGCAGGGGGTCAACCTCTGGGGCCAACGTCCTGACTTTC
CASSIPGRGSTSGANVLTF
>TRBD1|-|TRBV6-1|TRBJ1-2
TGTGCCAGCAGAGCGGACAGGGCTGGCTACACCTTC
CASRADRAGYTF
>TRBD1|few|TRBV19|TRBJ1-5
TGTGCCAGTAGAAGACAGGGATTGGGCAATCAGCCCCAGCATTTT
CASRRQGLGNQPQHF
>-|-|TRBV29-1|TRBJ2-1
TGCAGCGTTCTCGCAGGACTTACTGAGCAGTTCTTC
CSVLAGLTEQFF
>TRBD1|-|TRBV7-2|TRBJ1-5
TGTGCCAGCAGCACGGCCGGGACAGCGTATAGCAATCAGCCCCAGCATTTT
CASSTAGTAYSNQPQHF
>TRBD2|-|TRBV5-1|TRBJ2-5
TGCGCCAGCAGCTGGGGGACTAGCGGTGTTGAGACCCAGTACTTC
CASSWGTSGVETQYF
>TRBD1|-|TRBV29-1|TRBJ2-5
TGCAGCGTTGAAGATAGGGACAGGGGGGGCCAAGAGACCCAGTACTTC
CSVEDRDRGGQETQYF
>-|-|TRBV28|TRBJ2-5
TGTGCCAGCATCCCTGGACAGCAAGAGACCCAGTACTTC
CASIPGQQETQYF